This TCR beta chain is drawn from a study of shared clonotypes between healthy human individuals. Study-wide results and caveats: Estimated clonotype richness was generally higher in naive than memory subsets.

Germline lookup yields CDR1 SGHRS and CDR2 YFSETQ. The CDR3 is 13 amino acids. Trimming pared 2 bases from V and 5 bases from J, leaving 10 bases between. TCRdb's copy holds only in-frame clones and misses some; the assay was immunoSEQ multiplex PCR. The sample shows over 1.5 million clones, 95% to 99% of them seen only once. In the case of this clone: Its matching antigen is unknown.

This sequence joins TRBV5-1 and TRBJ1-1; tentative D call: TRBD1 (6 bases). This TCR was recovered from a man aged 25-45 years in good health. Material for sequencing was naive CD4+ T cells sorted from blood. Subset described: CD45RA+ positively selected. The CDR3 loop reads CASSFSGVTEAFF. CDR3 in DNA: TGCGCCAGCAGCTTCTCAGGGGTGACTGAAGCTTTCTTT.